This T cell receptor (beta chain) was retrieved from a study of blood T cell repertoires in COVID-19 (dated by TCRdb to 2018 to 2020). Study-wide context: Collaborator samples came from the United States, Italy and Spain and covered acute and convalescent phases of COVID-19. The material from the prospective study consisted of cDNA or gDNA derived from T cells, B-cell-depleted T cells, or PBMCs. Subjects who had been exposed to COVID-19, were actively infected with it, or had recovered from it provided the deeply sampled blood TCRbeta repertoires that made up the dataset. A freely available public database, intended as a resource for researchers studying the immune response to SARS-CoV-2, is where the repertoires were released. Samples were obtained from the ongoing ImmuneRACE study (first 160 participants) and from over 1,000 subjects provided by 6 global collaborators. Sample metadata almost always included a de-identified subject ID, COVID-19 status, age in years and sex. HLA class I and class II types, where available, came from metadata supplied by the sample provider rather than from assay-based typing. Results and caveats for the whole study, not just this receptor: The amount of clinical and demographic metadata varied by source and participant and was provided uncurated.

Turning to this clone: The antigen it recognizes is unknown. Per-nucleotide qualities are absent, and no much larger clonotype sits a single base away.

The immunoSEQ Assay, a bias-controlled multiplex PCR, was used to amplify TCRbeta CDR3 regions from genomic DNA. The authors' pipeline ran thus. The number of nucleated cells in each sample was estimated by amplification of reference gene primers within the assay. To quantify the absolute abundance of each unique TCRbeta CDR3 rearrangement, sequence reads were collapsed and filtered. For each sample, productive Simpson clonality was calculated as the square root of Simpson's diversity index over productive rearrangements. TCRdb's version of the immuneACCESS table is confined to in-frame rearrangements and falls short of the full clone set. An unresolved V gene accounts for under half of the shortfall where checked; the remainder is of unknown origin. V and J calls plus clone size are reproduced from that table; the DNA served to infer D and trimming. This sample is represented by under 300,000 clones; around 84% of them were singletons. The ten largest make up approximately 1.5% of the sample.

At one collaborating source in Seattle, patients were enrolled during active infection and were followed longitudinally through the course of disease. Each collaborating institution followed its own protocols to collect whole blood in K2EDTA tubes. For TCRbeta analysis, collaborators shipped samples in one of three forms: frozen whole blood, isolated PBMCs, or DNA extracted from either of those sample types. Deletion took 5 bases off V and 3 bases off J, with a span of 21 bases between the germline ends. Looking up the germline V gene (reference sequence) yields CDR1 SGHKS and CDR2 YYEKEE. Including cysteine and phenylalanine, the CDR3 has 18 amino acids. Only CDR3 DNA remains: 54 bases, in frame from the first base.

The source material was peripheral blood. This TCR was recovered from a human donor with COVID-19, enrolled during active disease. The donor label of this sample is uncertain. This receptor chain uses TRBV5-5 and TRBJ2-6; the D gene is possibly TRBD1, with 5 bases matching. The DNA reads TGTGCCAGCAGTACCCCAGAGAAGGGGTACGGTGGGGCCAACGTCCTGACTTTC. Translated, it gives CASSTPEKGYGGANVLTF.